The rows below give T cell receptor beta chains drawn from one sample of a study of blood T cells in healthy people across ages. TCRdb reanalysed the 5' RACE reads using MiXCR and keeps one entry per CDR3 protein. The repertoire has 710,000 or so distinct CDR3 sequences, about 30% of them found once; the top ten carry 15% to 17%. The sample was blood. The receptors originated from a woman of 80 years or more in good health. The CDR3 runs from the conserved cysteine through the conserved F or W. A D gene is named only where the DNA matches it firmly. Clone size is shown for a subset of rows, as once, few, many or a class of expanded clone.

>TRBJ2-7|TRBD1|TRBV27|.
CASGQGTYEQYF
TGTGCCAGCGGACAGGGTACCTACGAGCAGTACTTC
>TRBJ1-2|TRBD1|TRBV20-1|few
CSARDSGQGYGYTF
TGCAGTGCTAGAGACTCCGGACAGGGCTATGGCTACACCTTC
>TRBJ2-1|TRBD2|TRBV6-2/TRBV6-3|few
CASSTGTSGGSEQFF
TGTGCCAGCAGTACCGGGACTAGCGGGGGTAGTGAGCAGTTCTTC
>TRBJ2-7|.|TRBV6-1|many
CVSSPLLSRPMEQYF
TGTGTCAGCAGTCCGTTACTATCCCGGCCAATGGAGCAGTACTTC
>TRBJ1-2|TRBD1|TRBV4-1|many
CASSQEGTGGGGYTF
TGCGCCAGCAGCCAAGAAGGGACAGGGGGTGGTGGCTACACCTTC
>TRBJ2-3|.|TRBV28|.
CASSFGGRDTQYF
TGTGCCAGCAGTTTCGGGGGGCGGGATACGCAGTATTTT
>TRBJ1-4|.|TRBV20-1|.
CSARDFRSTNEKLFF
TGCAGTGCTAGAGATTTTCGGTCAACTAATGAAAAACTGTTTTTT
>TRBJ2-3|.|TRBV27|many
CASSFLTDATQYF
TGTGCCAGCAGTTTTCTGACGGATGCAACGCAGTATTTT
>TRBJ2-2|TRBD2|TRBV7-2|few
CASSLARSGRGSGELFF
TGTGCCAGCAGCTTAGCGAGAAGCGGGAGGGGCAGCGGGGAGCTGTTTTTT
>TRBJ1-1|TRBD1|TRBV10-3|few
CAISPGQMNTEAFF
TGTGCCATCAGTCCGGGACAGATGAACACTGAAGCTTTCTTT
>TRBJ2-1|TRBD2|TRBV6-5|many
CASSPRIAGTYNEQFF
TGTGCCAGCAGCCCCCGGATAGCGGGTACCTACAATGAGCAGTTCTTC
>TRBJ1-1|TRBD1|TRBV7-2|few
CASSLRTGGETEAFF
TGTGCCAGCAGCCTGAGAACAGGGGGCGAAACTGAAGCTTTCTTT
>TRBJ2-7|.|TRBV5-6|many
CASTLPGGGSYEQYF
TGTGCCAGCACCCTCCCCGGTGGCGGTTCCTACGAGCAGTACTTC
>TRBJ1-2|.|TRBV20-1|many
CSAILRGLKGYTF
TGCAGTGCTATTCTTCGGGGGCTAAAGGGCTACACCTTC
>TRBJ2-3|TRBD1|TRBV12-3/TRBV12-4|few
CASSLQGVRTDTEYF
TGTGCCAGCAGTTTGCAGGGGGTAAGGACAGATACGGAATATTTT
>TRBJ2-5|.|TRBV14|.
CASSQMGMETQYF
TGTGCCAGCAGCCAAATGGGGATGGAGACCCAGTACTTC
>TRBJ1-1|.|TRBV4-2|.
CASSQDPGPTEAFF
TGTGCCAGCAGCCAAGATCCGGGACCCACTGAAGCTTTCTTT
>TRBJ2-3|.|TRBV15|.
CATSLRSCTDTQYF
TGTGCCACCAGCCTCCGGAGCTGCACAGATACGCAGTATTTT
>TRBJ2-7|.|TRBV20-1|many
CSASNRGHVSSYEQYF
TGCAGTGCTAGCAATAGAGGACACGTGAGCTCCTACGAGCAGTACTTC
>TRBJ1-1|TRBD1|TRBV4-1|many
CASSMDRGPTEAFF
TGCGCCAGCAGTATGGACAGGGGGCCCACTGAAGCTTTCTTT
>TRBJ2-7|.|TRBV3-1|.
CASSRMGESYEQYF
TGTGCCAGCAGCCGGATGGGTGAATCCTACGAGCAGTACTTC
>TRBJ2-7|TRBD1|TRBV6-1|once
CASSEEGAVASEQYF
TGTGCCAGCAGTGAAGAGGGGGCCGTGGCTAGCGAGCAGTACTTC
>TRBJ2-7|.|TRBV20-1|.
CSASGGRYEQYF
TGCAGTGCTAGCGGGGGACGGTACGAGCAGTACTTC
>TRBJ2-3|TRBD1|TRBV6-6|many
CASTNRQGWSDTQYF
TGTGCCAGCACTAACAGACAGGGCTGGTCCGATACGCAGTATTTT
>TRBJ2-3|TRBD2|TRBV5-5|.
CASSLDGLASDTQYF
TGTGCCAGCAGCTTGGATGGACTAGCGTCAGATACGCAGTATTTT
>TRBJ2-5|.|TRBV30|few
CAWSIPRTYVETQYF
TGTGCCTGGAGTATACCGAGGACTTATGTCGAGACCCAGTACTTC
>TRBJ1-6|.|TRBV7-9|many
CASSLGANSPLHF
TGTGCCAGCAGCTTAGGGGCCAATTCACCCCTCCACTTT
>TRBJ1-1|TRBD1|TRBV20-1|few
CRAVSGTGRTETFF
TGCAGAGCCGTATCCGGGACAGGGCGCACTGAAACTTTCTTT
>TRBJ2-3|TRBD2|TRBV7-2|many
CASSLTSGGARDTQYF
TGTGCCAGCAGCTTAACCAGCGGGGGGGCCCGAGATACGCAGTATTTT
>TRBJ1-5|.|TRBV3-1|few
CASSQGMGQPQHF
TGTGCCAGCAGCCAAGGGATGGGACAGCCCCAGCATTTT
>TRBJ1-1|.|TRBV30|few
CAWRWKAGEAFF
TGTGCCTGGAGATGGAAGGCCGGTGAAGCTTTCTTT